A single T cell receptor (beta chain) is shown here with its context. The antigen remains unidentified. The source of the sample is a study of vaccination effects on CD4 cells after COVID-19. Expansion of antigen-specific CD4+ T cells with viral peptide pools was carried out by the ViraFEST assay before sequencing. Isolating CD4+ T cells followed more than eight days of culture. All vaccine recipients tested negative for nucleocapsid antibodies and had never contracted SARS-CoV-2 infection. Half the medium was swapped for IL-2 medium on days 3 and 7. Profiling relied on immunoSEQ multiplex PCR, and the TCRdb table lists in-frame clones only, not all of them. The table has about 73,000 clones, under 85% seen once; the top ten hold around 2.9%. CDR3 length: 17 amino acids. Germline V gene data show CDR1 as LGHDT and CDR2 as YNNKEL (reference sequence). Trimming cost V 1 base and J 5 bases; bases outside gene matches: 5.

The sample in question was CD4+ T cells from PBMCs cultured with HCoV-NL63 spike peptides, obtained before COVID-19 vaccination. The gene calls are TRBV3-1 (or the pseudogene TRBV3-2) and TRBJ2-3; 14 bases are shared with TRBD2. The receptor was derived from a human donor who received a COVID-19 vaccine. Here the CDR3 reads CASSQGLAGGHGDTQYF. The CDR3 nucleotides read TGTGCCAGCAGCCAAGGACTAGCGGGGGGGCATGGAGATACGCAGTATTTT.